A selection of T cell receptor beta chains follows, all from one sample in a study of post-analysis software for immune sequencing data. MiXCR, run by TCRdb on the PCR reads, gives a single entry per CDR3 protein. The sample has roughly 540,000 distinct CDR3 sequences; 30% to 40% are singletons. Sequencing used blood. The source is a girl under 18 with multiple sclerosis. Each CDR3 is given with its conserved first and last residue. Each record gives: J gene, V gene, CDR3 protein.

j_call: TRBJ2-7; v_call: TRBV12-3/TRBV12-4; cdr3_aa: CASSFGTGIYEQHF
j_call: TRBJ1-2; v_call: TRBV12-3/TRBV12-4; cdr3_aa: CASSTSVGFYTF
j_call: TRBJ1-2; v_call: TRBV20-1; cdr3_aa: CSATQGDGGYTF
j_call: TRBJ1-1; v_call: TRBV20-1; cdr3_aa: CSASRGGDTEAFF
j_call: TRBJ2-3; v_call: TRBV11-2; cdr3_aa: CASLEPRGARTDTQYF
j_call: TRBJ1-6; v_call: TRBV12-3/TRBV12-4; cdr3_aa: CASSPTGNNSPLHF
j_call: TRBJ1-6; v_call: TRBV28; cdr3_aa: CASSFRGSPLHF
j_call: TRBJ1-1; v_call: TRBV18; cdr3_aa: CASSPAAFNTEAFF
j_call: TRBJ1-1; v_call: TRBV15; cdr3_aa: CATSRLRESGTEAFF
j_call: TRBJ2-1; v_call: TRBV11-2; cdr3_aa: CAGEALGYNEQFF
j_call: TRBJ1-5; v_call: TRBV20-1; cdr3_aa: CSASGTGLHLPGQPQHF
j_call: TRBJ1-2; v_call: TRBV4-2; cdr3_aa: CASSQEIARAPNYGYTF
j_call: TRBJ2-3; v_call: TRBV12-3/TRBV12-4; cdr3_aa: CASIRDGRGTDTQYF
j_call: .; v_call: TRBV7-9; cdr3_aa: CASSPRYDRNEQYF
j_call: TRBJ1-3; v_call: TRBV12-3/TRBV12-4; cdr3_aa: CASSLTGNTIYF
j_call: TRBJ2-3; v_call: TRBV7-6; cdr3_aa: CASSPGRVGTDTQYF